This T cell receptor (beta chain) was captured by sequencing in a study of blood T cell repertoires in COVID-19. Study as a whole: There were acute and convalescent COVID-19 samples, and they came from the United States, Italy and Spain. Nucleic acid was either cDNA or gDNA, and it came from T cells, B-cell-depleted T cells, or PBMCs.

There are 14 residues in the CDR3. The V and J ends lost 2 bases and 3 bases, in that order; junction bases with no gene match: 6. CDR1 GTSNPN and CDR2 SVGIG come from the germline V gene (reference sequence). This clone was observed once. Authors' methods: Counts of nucleated cells, estimated from reference gene primer amplification, were obtained. TCRdb's copy holds only in-frame clones and misses some; the assay was immunoSEQ multiplex PCR. That table furnishes V, J and clone size, whereas the DNA furnished D and trimming. The table includes 80,000 to 100,000 clones, less than 95% detected once. J is TRBJ2-7 and V is TRBV30; 8 positions match TRBD1. The source material was peripheral blood. The TCR sequence derives from a man between 60 and 75 years old with acute or convalescent COVID-19. CDR3 coding DNA: TGTGCCTGGAGTAAAGGGACAGGAGACTACGAGCAGTACGTC. This gives the protein CAWSKGTGDYEQYV.